A single sample gave rise to the 5 T cell receptor beta chains below, sequenced in a study of shared T cell receptors in the human thymus. The protocol was immunoSEQ multiplex PCR, while the TCRdb copy is restricted to in-frame clones and leaves out a portion. The sample holds hundreds of thousands of clones, 70% to 80% seen once. The data were also submitted as part of a second study, on human thymus T cells.

The sequencing sample was made of thymocytes. These receptors were taken from a boy less than two years old with a congenital heart defect.

The CDR3 here is CASSYRGLAGDNEQFF. The CDR3 DNA is TGTGCCAGCAGTTACAGGGGACTAGCGGGAGACAATGAGCAGTTCTTC. The chain links TRBV6-6 to TRBJ2-1, with TRBD2 identical over 14 bases. Germline CDR1 is MNHNY and CDR2 is SVGAGI (reference sequence). V lost 2 bases, J lost 5 bases, and 2 bases stayed unmatched. This CDR3 is built from 16 residues.

The chain couples TRBV5-6 to TRBJ2-1, with TRBD2 matching over 8 bases. Germline assignment: CDR1 SGHDT and CDR2 YYEEEE. Trimming took 3 bases from V and 3 from J; bases not matched to a gene: 8. This CDR3 region has 16 residues. The CDR3 loop is CASSWGPGLVYNEQFF. DNA for the CDR3: TGTGCCAGCAGCTGGGGGCCGGGACTAGTCTACAATGAGCAGTTCTTC.

The rearrangement links TRBV7-8 to TRBJ1-2; no reliable D call. The CDR3 runs to 14 residues. Germline loops: CDR1 SGHVS, CDR2 FQNEAQ. V lost 5 bases and J lost 4, with 14 bases in between. CDR3 sequence reads: CASSPARHPYGYTF. The DNA for the CDR3 is TGTGCCAGCAGCCCCGCCCGACATCCCTATGGCTACACCTTC.

The chain links TRBV6-5 to TRBJ2-7, with 10 nucleotides matching TRBD1. The CDR3 is 16 residues long. Germline assignment: CDR1 MNHEY and CDR2 SVGAGI. J lost 9 bases, V lost 0 bases, and 11 bases had no gene match. The CDR3 is CASSYSSGTGDLGQYF. As DNA, the CDR3 is TGTGCCAGCAGTTACTCCTCCGGGACAGGGGATTTAGGGCAGTACTTC.

The V gene is TRBV7-9, the J gene TRBJ1-1; the D gene is possibly TRBD1 (6 bases). CDR1 is SEHNR and CDR2 is FQNEAQ in the germline V gene (reference sequence). V was shortened by 2 bases and J by 1 base, with 14 bases between the two germline ends. The length of the CDR3 is 16 residues. For the CDR3, the DNA is TGTGCCAGCAGCTTAAACAGGGTCGGGGAGAACACTGAAGCTTTCTTT. Amino acid sequence: CASSLNRVGENTEAFF.